The 18 T cell receptor beta chains reported below all come from one sample, sequenced in a study of T-cell memory formation after mild COVID-19. TCRdb reprocessed the 5' RACE reads via MiXCR and lists one record per CDR3 protein. The table records about 450,000 distinct CDR3 sequences, 20% to 30% of them present only once. Sequencing input: PBMCs or a T cell subset sorted from them (not recorded which). The receptors stem from an adult woman who had mild COVID-19 (a few samples of this study predate the infection). Cell type and time point are not known.

This clonotype occurred a few times. The V gene is TRBV5-5, the J gene TRBJ1-4; TRBD1 matches 9 bases. Germline loops: CDR1 SGHKS, CDR2 YYEKEE (reference sequence). With V trimmed by 4 bases and J by 7 bases, 5 bases remained unmatched. This CDR3 spans 14 amino acids. The DNA for the CDR3 is TGTGCCAGCAGCCACGGGACAGGGACTGAAAAACTGTTTTTT. Its protein is CASSHGTGTEKLFF.

This clonotype was counted only a few times. The chain combines TRBV11-2 with TRBJ2-1; D possibly matches TRBD1 or TRBD2 (6 bases each). Trimming removed 1 base at V and 5 bases at J, with 9 bases between. Germline CDR1 SGHAT, CDR2 FQNNGV. The CDR3 runs to 14 residues. CDR3 region: CASSLGGGNNEQFF. DNA for the CDR3: TGTGCCAGCAGCTTAGGAGGGGGGAACAATGAGCAGTTCTTC.

The chain combines TRBV4-1 with TRBJ2-3; TRBD2 matches 7 bases. The trim removed 4 bases at V and 4 bases at J, leaving 8 bases unmatched. This CDR3 is 15 amino acids long. Germline V lookup: CDR1 MGHRA, CDR2 YSYEKL. The CDR3 nucleotides read TGCGCCAGCAGCCCTGAGGGACTATACCCAGATACGCAGTATTTT. It specifies CASSPEGLYPDTQYF.

This clonotype has only a few counts. This chain links TRBV24-1 with TRBJ2-7, with D tentatively TRBD2 (5 bases). Germline values: CDR1 KGHDR, CDR2 SFDVKD. CDR3 size: 13 residues. With 6 bases removed from V and 6 bases from J, the gap between germline ends came to 14 bases. Written as DNA, the CDR3 is TGTGCCACCAGTTCCTCACTAGTGAGCGAGCAGTACTTC. It specifies CATSSSLVSEQYF.

This chain joins TRBV30 and TRBJ1-5; 7 bases are shared with TRBD1. Germline CDR1 GTSNPN, CDR2 SVGIG (reference sequence). The CDR3 is 15 amino acids. V lost 2 bases and J lost 5; bases outside the gene matches: 9. Written as DNA, the CDR3 is TGTGCCTGGAGTCGACAGGGATCTGGGTATCAGCCCCAGCATTTT. Its translation is CAWSRQGSGYQPQHF.

This clonotype was counted only a few times. This sequence joins TRBV7-2 and TRBJ2-2; D possibly corresponds to TRBD2 (7 bases). The germline V gene encodes CDR1 SGHTA and CDR2 FQGNSA. Trimming removed 4 bases from V and 6 bases from J, with 12 bases in between. This CDR3 has 14 amino acids. Written as DNA, the CDR3 is TGTGCCAGCAGCTCACAGGGAGGGGCCGGGGAGCTGTTTTTT. Residues: CASSSQGGAGELFF. Full variable domain (outside the CDR3, taken from reference TRBV7-2 and TRBJ2-2): GAGVSQSPSNKVTEKGKDVELRCDPISGHTALYWYRQSLGQGLEFLIYFQGNSAPDKSGLPSDRFSAERTGGSVSTLTIQRTQQEDSAVYLCASSSQGGAGELFFGEGSRLTVL.

This clonotype has a handful of counts. The chain couples TRBV9 to TRBJ2-1; D is unresolved. The V end was cut by 0 bases, the J end by 4 bases, with 14 bases between. Germline V gene data show CDR1 as SGDLS and CDR2 as YYNGEE. There are 16 residues in the CDR3. The CDR3 sequence is CASSVGGGNVYNEQFF. In DNA, the CDR3 is TGTGCCAGCAGCGTAGGTGGCGGCAACGTATACAATGAGCAGTTCTTC.

J is TRBJ2-2 and V is TRBV20-1; TRBD2 matches at 9 bases. Germline V CDR1 and CDR2: DFQATT, SNEGSKA (reference sequence). The trim removed 2 bases at V and 0 bases at J, leaving 4 bases unmatched. CDR3 length: 16 amino acids. The chain's CDR3 is CSARLAGTANTGELFF. The CDR3, as DNA: TGCAGTGCTAGACTAGCGGGGACCGCGAACACCGGGGAGCTGTTTTTT.

Only one count was recorded for this clonotype. The chain combines TRBV20-1 with TRBJ2-4, with D uncertain. The germline CDR1 and CDR2 sequences are DFQATT and SNEGSKA (reference sequence). This CDR3 region has 14 residues. With 1 base removed from V and 1 base from J, the gap between germline ends came to 8 bases. The CDR3 here is CSARATEAKNIQYF. DNA for the CDR3: TGCAGTGCTAGAGCAACAGAGGCCAAAAACATTCAGTACTTC.

The rearrangement uses TRBV7-2 and TRBJ1-2; 10 bases line up with TRBD1. The trim removed 1 base at V and 7 bases at J, leaving 9 bases unmatched. The CDR3 has 16 amino acids. Germline lookup yields CDR1 SGHTA and CDR2 FQGNSA. The CDR3 protein is CASSLVASTGGRGYTF. In DNA form, the CDR3 reads TGTGCCAGCAGCTTAGTCGCATCGACAGGGGGCCGTGGCTACACCTTC.

The J gene is TRBJ2-1, the V gene TRBV9, with D unresolved. Trimming shortened V by 0 bases and J by 3 bases, and 13 bases separated the two germline ends. Per the germline V gene, CDR1 is SGDLS and CDR2 is YYNGEE. This CDR3 spans 16 amino acids. This chain's CDR3 is CASSVGSVSVYNEQFF. CDR3 in DNA: TGTGCCAGCAGCGTAGGGAGCGTATCAGTCTACAATGAGCAGTTCTTC. The full variable domain, in which reference TRBV9 and TRBJ2-1 provide the parts outside the CDR3, is DSGVTQTPKHLITATGQRVTLRCSPRSGDLSVYWYQQSLDQGLQFLIQYYNGEERAKGNILERFSAQQFPDLHSELNLSSLELGDSALYFCASSVGSVSVYNEQFFGPGTRLTVL.

This clonotype was detected a few times. The chain has TRBV25-1 and TRBJ2-7; tentative D call: TRBD2 (5 bases). The CDR3 sequence is 17 residues long. Germline assignment: CDR1 MGHDK and CDR2 SYGVNS. The V end lost 5 bases, the J end lost 3 bases, and 23 bases lay between the germline ends. DNA for the CDR3: TGTGCCAGCAGTCCTCCAGATGGGCGCCCCGGGGTCTACGAGCAGTACTTC. Translation gives CASSPPDGRPGVYEQYF.

V usage is TRBV7-8 and J usage is TRBJ1-2; D ambiguous. The germline gives CDR1 SGHVS, CDR2 FQNEAQ. Trimming removed 2 bases from V and 7 bases from J, with 14 bases in between. This CDR3 contains 14 residues. CDR3 in amino acids: CASSLTAGFPGYTF. The DNA of the CDR3 is TGTGCCAGCAGCTTAACCGCCGGATTTCCTGGCTACACCTTC.

The chain combines TRBV15 with TRBJ2-3; TRBD2 matches at 7 bases. CDR3 size: 16 residues. Germline CDR1 is LNHNV and CDR2 is YYDKDF (reference sequence). V lost 1 base to trimming and J lost 1 base; unmatched junction nucleotides: 5. The CDR3 region has the DNA TGTGCCACCAGCAGAGCCCCGAGCGGGGGCACAGATACGCAGTATTTT. This sequence encodes CATSRAPSGGTDTQYF.

J is TRBJ1-3 and V is TRBV12-3 or TRBV12-4; D gene ambiguous. The germline V and J ends were trimmed by 8 bases and 3 bases, with 14 bases remaining between them. CDR3 length equals 14 residues. DNA of the CDR3: TGTGCCAGCGCCTTGACAAGGAATGGAAACACCATATATTTT. It codes for CASALTRNGNTIYF.

V is TRBV27 and J is TRBJ2-3, with TRBD2 matching 8 bases. Trimming cost V 5 bases and J 6 bases; bases outside gene matches: 13. CDR1 and CDR2 from the germline V gene are MNHEY and SMNVEV (reference sequence). CDR3 length: 16 amino acids. CDR3 protein: CASSTGLVPMPDTQYF. CDR3 bases: TGTGCCAGCAGTACGGGACTAGTTCCAATGCCTGATACGCAGTATTTT.

The chain is built from TRBV20-1 and TRBJ1-1, with D perhaps matching TRBD1 (6 bases). The CDR3 consists of 15 residues. V was shortened by 0 bases and J by 1 base, with 12 bases between the two germline ends. The germline gives CDR1 DFQATT, CDR2 SNEGSKA (reference sequence). The CDR3 sequence is CSARDWGAPNTEAFF. The DNA for the CDR3 is TGCAGTGCTAGAGACTGGGGGGCCCCGAACACTGAAGCTTTCTTT.

A few counts support this clonotype. This chain connects TRBV7-9 to TRBJ1-1; TRBD1 is a possible D gene (6 bases). V lost 6 bases and J lost 3, with 14 bases in between. The CDR3 has 14 amino acids. CDR1 SEHNR and CDR2 FQNEAQ come from the germline V gene (reference sequence). CDR3 residues: CASSGGTGYTEAFF. CDR3 coding DNA: TGTGCCAGCAGTGGCGGAACAGGGTACACTGAAGCTTTCTTT.